Sequencing of this TCR beta chain was carried out in a study of cytomegalovirus exposure and HLA in healthy donors. TCRdb's copy holds only in-frame clones and misses some; the assay was immunoSEQ multiplex PCR. The sample lists 250,000 to 300,000 clones, 90% occurring once. As regards this clone: Its antigen is not identified.

Broader study findings: According to a subsequent analysis, TCR clusters from the first cohort were inclined to appear together in the 100 to 150 validation repertoires. Accounts indicate the classifier identified cytomegalovirus status with strong specificity and sensitivity. Associated with cytomegalovirus, according to the listing, were approximately 160 TCR beta chains.

The V gene lost 4 bases and the J gene lost 3 bases, with 7 bases spanning the gap. CDR1 and CDR2 (germline): LNHDA, SQIVND (reference sequence). This CDR3 comprises 13 residues. The source of this sequence is a young woman in good health and CMV-seronegative. The chain carries TRBV19 and TRBJ1-3, with D hard to call. The sample was PBMCs. The CDR3 bases are TGTGCCAGTAGTACAGGACTTGGAAACACCATATATTTT. This sequence encodes CASSTGLGNTIYF.